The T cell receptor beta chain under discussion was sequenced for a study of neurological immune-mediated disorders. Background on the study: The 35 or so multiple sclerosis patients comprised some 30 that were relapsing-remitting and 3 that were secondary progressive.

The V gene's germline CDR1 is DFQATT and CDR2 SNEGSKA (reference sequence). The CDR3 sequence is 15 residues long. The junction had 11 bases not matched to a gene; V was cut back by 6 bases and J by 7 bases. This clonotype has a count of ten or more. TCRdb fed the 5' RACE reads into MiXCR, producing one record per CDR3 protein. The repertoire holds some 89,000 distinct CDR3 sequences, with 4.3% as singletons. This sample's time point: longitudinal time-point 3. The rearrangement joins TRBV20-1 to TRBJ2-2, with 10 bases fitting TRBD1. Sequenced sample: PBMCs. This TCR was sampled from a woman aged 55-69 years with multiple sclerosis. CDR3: CSAPGQGERFGELFF. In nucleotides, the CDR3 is TGCAGTGCACCCGGACAGGGGGAACGGTTCGGGGAGCTGTTTTTT.